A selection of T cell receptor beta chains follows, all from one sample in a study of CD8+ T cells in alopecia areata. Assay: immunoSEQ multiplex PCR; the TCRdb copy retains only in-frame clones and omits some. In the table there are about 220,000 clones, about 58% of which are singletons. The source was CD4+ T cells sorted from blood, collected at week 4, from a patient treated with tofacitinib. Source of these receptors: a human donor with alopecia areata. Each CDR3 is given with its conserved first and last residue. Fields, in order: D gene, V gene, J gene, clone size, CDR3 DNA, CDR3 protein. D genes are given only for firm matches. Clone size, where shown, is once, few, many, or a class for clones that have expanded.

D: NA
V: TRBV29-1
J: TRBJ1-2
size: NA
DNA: TGCAGCGTTTCGGGCTACACCTTC
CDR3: CSVSGYTF

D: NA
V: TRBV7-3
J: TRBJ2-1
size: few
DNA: TGTGCCAGCAGCTCCGGGCCCCCGGTTGGGAATGAGCAGTTCTTC
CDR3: CASSSGPPVGNEQFF

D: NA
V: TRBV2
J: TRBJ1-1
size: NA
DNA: TGTGCCAGCAGTTGGGGGGAGAACACTGAAGCTTTCTTT
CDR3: CASSWGENTEAFF

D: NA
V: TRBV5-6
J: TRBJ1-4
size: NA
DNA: TGTGCCAGCAGCCGGGGCGGTTCAACTAATGAAAAACTGTTTTTT
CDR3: CASSRGGSTNEKLFF

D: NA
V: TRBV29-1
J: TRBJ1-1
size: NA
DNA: TGCAGCGTTGACACTCCTGAAGCTTTCTTT
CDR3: CSVDTPEAFF

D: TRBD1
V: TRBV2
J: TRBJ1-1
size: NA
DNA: TGTGCCAGCAGTCCCGGACAGGGATTAGGGACTGAAGCTTTCTTT
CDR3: CASSPGQGLGTEAFF

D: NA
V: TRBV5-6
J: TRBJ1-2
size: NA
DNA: TGTGCCAGCAGCGTCCTGGATGGCTACACCTTC
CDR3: CASSVLDGYTF

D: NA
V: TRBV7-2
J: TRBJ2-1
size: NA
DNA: TGTGCCAGCAGTCTGCCCCCCGGCGAGCAGTTCTTC
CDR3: CASSLPPGEQFF

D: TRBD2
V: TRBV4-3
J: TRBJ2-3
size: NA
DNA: TGCGCCAGCAGCCCAACGAGCGGGGGCTCCTTGGATACGCAGTATTTT
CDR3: CASSPTSGGSLDTQYF

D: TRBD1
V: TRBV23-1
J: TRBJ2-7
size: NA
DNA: TGCGCCAGCAGTCAATCGGGACAGGAGACCCCCTACGAGCAGTACTTC
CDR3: CASSQSGQETPYEQYF

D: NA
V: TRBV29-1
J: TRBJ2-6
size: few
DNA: TGCAGCGTTGATGAGGCCAACGTCCTGACTTTC
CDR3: CSVDEANVLTF

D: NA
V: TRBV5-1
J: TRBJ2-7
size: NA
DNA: TGCGCCAGCAGCTTGGACGGCAGACCCTACGAGCAGTACTTC
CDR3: CASSLDGRPYEQYF

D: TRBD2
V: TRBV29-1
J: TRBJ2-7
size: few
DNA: TGCAGCGTTGTGGGGGGGGTCTACGAGCAGTACTTC
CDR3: CSVVGGVYEQYF

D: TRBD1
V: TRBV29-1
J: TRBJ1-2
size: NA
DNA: TGCAGCGCCCGAGGGACAGGCTATGGCTACACCTTC
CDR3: CSARGTGYGYTF

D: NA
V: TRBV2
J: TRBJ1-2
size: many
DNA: TGTGCCAGTGAGATACGGGTTGGCATAGGCTACACCTTC
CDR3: CASEIRVGIGYTF

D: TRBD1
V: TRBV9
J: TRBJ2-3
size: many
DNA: TGTGCCAGCAGCGTAGGGACAGGGGTGGATACGCAGTATTTT
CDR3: CASSVGTGVDTQYF

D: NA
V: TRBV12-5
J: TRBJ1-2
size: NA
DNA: TGTGCTAGTGGTTTGGAATATGGCTACACCTTC
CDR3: CASGLEYGYTF

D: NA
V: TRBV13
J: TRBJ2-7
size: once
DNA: TGTGCCAGCAGAGGGATGGGGGGCCTCTCCTACGAGCAGTACTTC
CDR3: CASRGMGGLSYEQYF

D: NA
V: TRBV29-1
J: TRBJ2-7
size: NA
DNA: TGCAGCGTCGCGTCACAGGGACCCTTAGACGAGCAGTACTTC
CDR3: CSVASQGPLDEQYF

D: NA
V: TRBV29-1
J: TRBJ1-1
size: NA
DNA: TGCAGCGTTATGGACACTGAAGCTTTCTTT
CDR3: CSVMDTEAFF

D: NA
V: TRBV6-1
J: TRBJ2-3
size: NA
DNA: TGTGCCAGCAGTGAACCCGCCTTAGATACGCAGTATTTT
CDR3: CASSEPALDTQYF

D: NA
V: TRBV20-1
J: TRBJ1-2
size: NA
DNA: TGCAGTGCTTGGGACACGGATGGCTACACCTTC
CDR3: CSAWDTDGYTF

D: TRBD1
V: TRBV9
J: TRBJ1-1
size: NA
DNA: TGTGCCAGCAGCGTATACCAGGGGGCGATGACCACTGAAGCTTTCTTT
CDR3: CASSVYQGAMTTEAFF

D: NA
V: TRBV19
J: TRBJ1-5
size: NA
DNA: TGTGCCACCAGAAGCAGGTTCAATCAGCCCCAGCATTTT
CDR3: CATRSRFNQPQHF

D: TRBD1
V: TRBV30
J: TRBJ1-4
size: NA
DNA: TGTGCCTGGAGTCACCACAGGGGTCCTAATGAAAAACTGTTTTTT
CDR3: CAWSHHRGPNEKLFF

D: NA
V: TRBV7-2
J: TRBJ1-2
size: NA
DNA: TGTGCCAGCAGCTTAGGCGGCGGAGTGTATGGCTACACCTTC
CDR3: CASSLGGGVYGYTF

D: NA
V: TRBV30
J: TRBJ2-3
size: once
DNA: TGTGCCTGGAGCGAGGGATGGGGGCGCGCCACAGATACGCAGTATTTT
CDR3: CAWSEGWGRATDTQYF

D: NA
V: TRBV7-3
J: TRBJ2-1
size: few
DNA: TGTGCCAGCAGCTTAAACGGACTCTACAATGAGCAGTTCTTC
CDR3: CASSLNGLYNEQFF

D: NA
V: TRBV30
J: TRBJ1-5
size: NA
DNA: TGTGCCTGGAGTGTGGACCCTGATCGCAATCAGCCCCAGCATTTT
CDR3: CAWSVDPDRNQPQHF

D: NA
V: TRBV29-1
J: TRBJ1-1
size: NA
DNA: TGCAGCGTTGCTGGCAAGAACACTGAAGCTTTCTTT
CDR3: CSVAGKNTEAFF

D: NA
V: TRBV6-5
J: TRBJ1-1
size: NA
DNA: TGTGCCAGCAGTTACCGCGTGAACACTGAAGCTTTCTTT
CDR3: CASSYRVNTEAFF

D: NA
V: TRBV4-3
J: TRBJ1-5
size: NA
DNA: TGCGCCAGCAGCCAAGACGTCGGGACTTCACGGCAGCCCCAGCATTTT
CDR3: CASSQDVGTSRQPQHF

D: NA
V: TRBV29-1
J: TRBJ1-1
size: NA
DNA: TGCAGCGTTCTCAGGGGTACTGAAGCTTTCTTT
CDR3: CSVLRGTEAFF

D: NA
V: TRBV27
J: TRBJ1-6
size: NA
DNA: TGTGCCAGCAGTTTAACCCGGGGTCGTTCACCCCTCCACTTT
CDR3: CASSLTRGRSPLHF

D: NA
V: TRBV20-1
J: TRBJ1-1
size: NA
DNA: TGCAGTGCTAGAAAAAACACTGAAGCTTTCTTT
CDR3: CSARKNTEAFF

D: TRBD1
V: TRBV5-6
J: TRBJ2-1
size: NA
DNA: TGTGCCAGCAGCTTGGGGGACAGGGTTAGAGGAGAGCAGTTCTTC
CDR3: CASSLGDRVRGEQFF

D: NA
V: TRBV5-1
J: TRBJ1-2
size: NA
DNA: TGCGCCAGCAGCGATCTCTCGACAGGCCTCTATGGCTACACCTTC
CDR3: CASSDLSTGLYGYTF

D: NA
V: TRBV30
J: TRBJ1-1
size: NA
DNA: TGTGCCTTTACCACCGGGCGACGGAACACTGAAGCTTTCTTT
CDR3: CAFTTGRRNTEAFF

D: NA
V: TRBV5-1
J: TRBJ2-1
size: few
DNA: TGCGCCAGCAGCTTGGGGGCCGCAAATGAGCAGTTCTTC
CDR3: CASSLGAANEQFF

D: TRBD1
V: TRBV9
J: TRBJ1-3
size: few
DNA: TGTGCCAGCAGCTCCGAGGACAGGATCAGAAACACCATATATTTT
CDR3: CASSSEDRIRNTIYF

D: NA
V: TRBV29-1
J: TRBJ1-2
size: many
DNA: TGCAGCGTTGAAGCTGATGGCTACACCTTC
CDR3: CSVEADGYTF

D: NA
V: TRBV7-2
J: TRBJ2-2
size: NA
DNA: TGTGCCAGCAGCTTAGGAGCAGGCGGTAACACCGGGGAGCTGTTTTTT
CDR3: CASSLGAGGNTGELFF